This TCR beta chain appears in the sequencing data of a study of T cell responses to AZD1222 COVID-19 vaccine. The assay was immunoSEQ multiplex PCR, and TCRdb's table has in-frame clones only and misses some. Here the sample spans roughly 130,000 clones, more than 85% being singletons. The CDR3 is 15 residues long. CDR1 is SGDLS and CDR2 is YYNGEE in the germline V gene. The V gene end was trimmed by 4 bases and the J gene end by 2 bases; junction bases not matched to a gene: 4. This receptor was identified in an adult in good health. Material: peripheral blood, obtained on day 0 of AZD1222 vaccination. The V call is TRBV9, the J call TRBJ2-1; 9 bases are a match to TRBD2. CDR3 nucleotide sequence: TGTGCCAGCAGCTCAGCGGGAGGAACCTACAATGAGCAGTTCTTC. Translating gives CASSSAGGTYNEQFF.